Shown below are 26 T cell receptor beta chains from a single sample sequenced in a study of regulatory T cells in long-lasting Graves disease. Combining iRepertoire HTBI primers with Arm-PCR of CDR3 regions, the authors built TCR beta libraries. Each CDR3 protein is one row after TCRdb ran MiXCR on the multiplex PCR reads. The sample has over 200,000 distinct CDR3 sequences, 18% seen once; the top ten hold around 15%. This sample's time point: newly diagnosed GD, antithyroid drugs for less than 3 months. The TCR library was prepared using RNA isolated from PBMCs. These data are also associated with another study on T cells in Graves' hyperthyroidism and ophthalmopathy.

This material consisted of peripheral blood mononuclear cells (PBMCs), taken at new diagnosis, from a patient treated with antithyroid drugs. These TCRs come from a woman in her 30s with Graves disease.

This clonotype was counted many times. This chain joins TRBV9 and TRBJ2-7; no reliable D call. The CDR3 contains 14 residues. From germline, CDR1 is SGDLS and CDR2 YYNGEE. Trimming stripped 0 bases from V and 2 bases from J, with 9 bases between. CDR3 coding DNA: TGTGCCAGCAGCGTAGGGTATTCCCCCTACGAGCAGTACTTC. This gives the protein CASSVGYSPYEQYF.

This clonotype was seen repeatedly, ten times or more. The V call is TRBV5-1, the J call TRBJ2-1; no reliable D call. Germline CDR1 and CDR2: SGHRS and YFSETQ. This CDR3 has 14 residues. The germline V and J ends were trimmed by 4 bases and 9 bases, with 17 bases remaining between them. The CDR3 nucleotides are TGCGCCAGCAGCCTCTGGAGAGGCGGCGGTGAGCAGTTCTTC. This gives the protein CASSLWRGGGEQFF.

With respect to this clonotype: A far larger clone differs by one base, so this is likely a read error. This chain links TRBV5-4 with TRBJ2-5; TRBD2 aligns across 10 bases. After removal of 0 bases from V and 2 bases from J, the junction contained 1 base not matched to a gene. This CDR3 has 15 amino acids. Germline CDR1 SGHNT, CDR2 YYREEE (reference sequence). Here the CDR3 reads CASSLALAGQETQYF. CDR3 DNA: TGTGCCAGCAGCTTGGCACTAGCGGGGCAAGAGACCCAGTACTTC. Drawing the rest from reference TRBV5-4 and TRBJ2-5, the complete variable domain is ETGVTQSPTHLIKTRGQQVTLRCSSQSGHNTVSWYQQALGQGPQFIFQYYREEENGRGNFPPRFSGLQFPNYSSELNVNALELDDSALYLCASSLALAGQETQYFGPGTRLLVL.

This clonotype was counted ten times or more. The genes are TRBV20-1 and TRBJ1-1; TRBD1 matches at 9 bases. The ends lost 4 bases at V and 7 bases at J; junction bases unmatched: 10. Per the germline V gene, CDR1 is DFQATT and CDR2 is SNEGSKA (reference sequence). CDR3 size: 14 residues. CDR3 in DNA: TGCAGTGCTACCTGGGACAGGGCCGCGTTTGAAGCTTTCTTT. As protein: CSATWDRAAFEAFF.

This clonotype occurred a few times. This chain connects TRBV7-9 to TRBJ2-7; D not resolved. Per germline, CDR1 SEHNR and CDR2 FQNEAQ (reference sequence). The CDR3 length is 15 residues. V lost 0 bases and J lost 2, with 11 bases in between. DNA of the CDR3: TGTGCCAGCAGCTTAGCGGGGTGGTCGGCCTACGAGCAGTACTTC. Protein: CASSLAGWSAYEQYF.

This clonotype was counted at least ten times. This chain links TRBV5-5 with TRBJ2-7, with 13 bases lining up with TRBD2. V trimming: 6 bases; J trimming: 5 bases; junction bases outside the gene matches: 11. Germline V gene data show CDR1 as SGHKS and CDR2 as YYEKEE (reference sequence). The CDR3 is 16 residues long. Written as DNA, the CDR3 is TGTGCCAGCACCAGGACTAGCGGGGGACTTCAGGACGAGCAGTACTTC. This codes for CASTRTSGGLQDEQYF.

In its sample, this clonotype was seen many times. This chain links TRBV5-4 with TRBJ1-1; D is perhaps TRBD1 (6 bases). Germline V lookup: CDR1 SGHNT, CDR2 YYREEE (reference sequence). CDR3 length: 15 residues. Trimming shortened V by 0 bases and J by 0 bases, and 9 bases separated the two germline ends. In nucleotides, the CDR3 is TGTGCCAGCAGCTTGGTCGGACAGCTGAACACTGAAGCTTTCTTT. Encoded protein: CASSLVGQLNTEAFF. Based on the CDR3 plus reference TRBV5-4 and TRBJ1-1, the full variable domain is ETGVTQSPTHLIKTRGQQVTLRCSSQSGHNTVSWYQQALGQGPQFIFQYYREEENGRGNFPPRFSGLQFPNYSSELNVNALELDDSALYLCASSLVGQLNTEAFFGQGTRLTVV.

The chain joins TRBV30 to TRBJ1-1; no reliable D call. Trimming took off 0 bases at V and 0 bases at J, with 8 bases between the two ends. The CDR3 totals 14 residues. Germline V lookup: CDR1 GTSNPN, CDR2 SVGIG (reference sequence). As DNA, the CDR3 is TGTGCCTGGAGTGTATGGCCGGTGAACACTGAAGCTTTCTTT. It is translated as CAWSVWPVNTEAFF. The full variable domain, its missing parts supplied by reference TRBV30 and TRBJ1-1, is SQTIHQWPATLVQPVGSPLSLECTVEGTSNPNLYWYRQAAGRGLQLLFYSVGIGQISSEVPQNLSASRPQDRQFILSSKKLLLSDSGFYLCAWSVWPVNTEAFFGQGTRLTVV.

This clonotype came up many times. This chain links TRBV20-1 with TRBJ2-3; TRBD1 might be the D (7 bases). With 5 bases removed from V and 4 bases from J, the gap between germline ends came to 13 bases. The CDR3 is made up of 13 amino acids. Germline V lookup: CDR1 DFQATT, CDR2 SNEGSKA (reference sequence). The CDR3 coding sequence is TGCAGTGCTCTAGACAGGGAGGCAGATACGCAGTATTTT. Translation: CSALDREADTQYF.

Details on this clonotype: One base away lies a much larger clone, so this may be a sequencing read error. The gene calls are TRBV29-1 and TRBJ2-5; D gene unclear. Trimming left V 6 bases short and J 5 bases short, with 16 bases between. The CDR3 spans 13 residues. The germline gives CDR1 SQVTM, CDR2 ANQGSEA. The CDR3 region has the DNA TGCAGCGTCGGATACCAGCTTCAGGAGACCCAGTACTTC. This sequence encodes CSVGYQLQETQYF.

This clonotype was recorded many times. The rearrangement joins TRBV29-1 to TRBJ2-3; 10 nucleotides line up with TRBD2. Germline CDR1 and CDR2: SQVTM and ANQGSEA. Trimming took 6 bases from V and 4 from J; bases not matched to a gene: 13. CDR3 size: 16 residues. The CDR3 protein is CSVKSGGALQADTQYF. The CDR3 DNA reads as TGCAGCGTCAAAAGCGGGGGGGCTCTTCAGGCAGATACGCAGTATTTT.

In its sample, this clonotype was seen a few times. This rearrangement joins TRBV9 to TRBJ1-6; D is uncertain. CDR1 SGDLS and CDR2 YYNGEE come from the germline V gene. This CDR3 is 14 amino acids long. Trimming pared 3 bases from V and 7 bases from J, leaving 11 bases between. The CDR3 protein is CASSDGRLNSPLHF. DNA for the CDR3: TGTGCCAGCAGCGACGGACGGTTAAATTCACCCCTCCACTTT.

This clonotype was detected many times. The chain uses TRBV7-9 and TRBJ2-7; D may match TRBD1 or TRBD2 (6 bases each). This CDR3 is built from 12 residues. CDR1 and CDR2 (germline): SEHNR, FQNEAQ (reference sequence). V was trimmed by 3 bases and J by 6 bases, leaving 9 bases between them. CDR3 protein: CASSFGGGEQYF. Here the CDR3 DNA reads TGTGCCAGCAGCTTCGGAGGGGGCGAGCAGTACTTC.

This clonotype was found many times. The rearrangement links TRBV24-1 to TRBJ2-1, with D hard to call. The germline V and J ends were trimmed by 2 bases and 0 bases, with 10 bases remaining between them. The CDR3 runs 16 residues. Germline V gene data show CDR1 as KGHDR and CDR2 as SFDVKD. The CDR3, as DNA: TGTGCCACCAGTGATTCCGACGTAAGCTCCTACAATGAGCAGTTCTTC. It encodes CATSDSDVSSYNEQFF.

This clonotype came up many times. The gene calls are TRBV7-2 and TRBJ2-5; D is possibly TRBD1 (5 bases). Deletions cut 5 bases from V and 4 bases from J, with 11 bases between. Germline V gene lookup returns CDR1 SGHTA and CDR2 FQGNSA. There are 13 residues in the CDR3. Here the CDR3 reads CASSLGVTETQYF. The CDR3 region has the DNA TGTGCCAGCAGCCTAGGGGTTACAGAGACCCAGTACTTC.

This clonotype was recorded many times. The chain combines TRBV7-9 with TRBJ1-1, with D possibly matching TRBD1 (5 bases). Germline CDR1 is SEHNR and CDR2 is FQNEAQ (reference sequence). V lost 5 bases and J 10 bases, leaving 14 bases between the germline ends. This CDR3 contains 12 residues. The CDR3 is CASSQRGELAFF. Written as DNA, the CDR3 is TGTGCCAGCAGCCAACGGGGGGAATTAGCTTTCTTT.

This clonotype came up many times. The gene calls are TRBV5-6 and TRBJ2-3, with 8 bases matching TRBD1. The CDR3 loop spans 13 amino acids. Per the germline V gene, CDR1 is SGHDT and CDR2 is YYEEEE. V lost 0 bases to trimming and J lost 9 bases; unmatched junction nucleotides: 3. The chain's CDR3 is CASSLAQGVTQYF. DNA of the CDR3: TGTGCCAGCAGCTTGGCACAGGGGGTGACGCAGTATTTT. The complete variable domain, with remaining parts taken from reference TRBV5-6 and TRBJ2-3, reads DAGVTQSPTHLIKTRGQQVTLRCSPKSGHDTVSWYQQALGQGPQFIFQYYEEEERQRGNFPDRFSGHQFPNYSSELNVNALLLGDSALYLCASSLAQGVTQYFGPGTRLTVL.

This clonotype was counted at least ten times. The V and J genes are TRBV11-2 and TRBJ2-5; D possibly matches TRBD1 or TRBD2 (6 bases each). CDR3 size: 14 residues. V lost 2 bases, J lost 3 bases, and 10 bases lay in between. Germline V gene data show CDR1 as SGHAT and CDR2 as FQNNGV. The CDR3 nucleotides are TGTGCCAGCAGCTTATCCGGGGGCGAAGAGACCCAGTACTTC. This gives the protein CASSLSGGEETQYF.

The V and J genes are TRBV6-1 and TRBJ2-7; D is undetermined. Germline CDR1 is MNHNS and CDR2 is SASEGT. The CDR3 length is 12 residues. Trimming removed 7 bases from V and 9 bases from J, with 16 bases in between. As DNA, the CDR3 is TGTGCCAGCACCGACCTTTACCGAGGGCAGTACTTC. It codes for CASTDLYRGQYF.

Ten or more counts support this clonotype. One end of the junction varies from germline; a read error may be responsible. This chain uses TRBV7-7 with TRBJ2-2; possibly TRBD2 for D (6 bases). This CDR3 has 15 residues. Germline assignment: CDR1 SSHAT and CDR2 FNYEAQ (reference sequence). The CDR3 protein is CASSLVAENTGELFF. The CDR3 DNA reads as TGTGCTAGCAGCTTAGTAGCGGAGAACACCGGGGAGCTGTTTTTT.

This clonotype has a count of ten or more. This chain connects TRBV5-1 to TRBJ2-1; either TRBD1 or TRBD2 may supply D (5 bases each). V was cut by 3 bases and J by 5 bases, with 18 bases left in between. Germline V lookup: CDR1 SGHRS, CDR2 YFSETQ. This CDR3 region has 16 residues. The CDR3 DNA reads TGCGCCAGCAGCTCTCTCGCTGGGGGTCAGGACAATGAGCAGTTCTTC. It is translated as CASSSLAGGQDNEQFF.

This clonotype has more than one count but fewer than ten. J is TRBJ2-7 and V is TRBV5-8, with D maybe TRBD2 (6 bases). This CDR3 region has 13 residues. Trimming took off 0 bases at V and 9 bases at J, with 13 bases between the two ends. Germline loops: CDR1 SGHTS, CDR2 YDEGEE. CDR3 loop: CASSLGRGSGQYF. CDR3 sequence (DNA): TGTGCCAGCAGCTTGGGGAGGGGTTCGGGGCAGTACTTC.

This clonotype was counted a single time. The chain carries TRBV6-2 or TRBV6-3 and TRBJ2-7; the D is unclear. V lost 0 bases and J lost 3, with 18 bases in between. The CDR3 totals 17 residues. Germline V gene lookup returns CDR1 MNHEY and CDR2 SVGEGT. The CDR3 sequence is CASSYSRLGSPSYEQYF. CDR3 DNA sequence: TGTGCCAGCAGTTACTCGAGGCTGGGCAGCCCTAGCTACGAGCAGTACTTC.

CDR3 nucleotide sequence: TGTGCCAGCAGCCAAGTTGCGGGTTCCAATGAGCAGTTCTTC. It translates to CASSQVAGSNEQFF. The chain recombines TRBV3-1 with TRBJ2-1, with a weak D call TRBD2 (5 bases). The CDR3 length is 14 residues. The germline V and J ends were trimmed by 1 base and 6 bases, with 10 bases remaining between them. Germline CDR1 reads LGHDT; CDR2 reads YNNKEL (reference sequence).

There are many counts of this clonotype. The chain carries TRBV12-3 or TRBV12-4 and TRBJ2-4; no reliable D call. The CDR3 runs to 13 residues. Deletions cut 4 bases from V and 0 bases from J, with 4 bases between. The CDR3 loop is CASSYLAKNIQYF. CDR3 bases: TGTGCCAGCAGTTACTTAGCCAAAAACATTCAGTACTTC.

This clonotype was counted only a few times. This chain joins TRBV4-1 and TRBJ1-6, with D unclear. Per germline, CDR1 MGHRA and CDR2 YSYEKL. V gave up 1 base and J gave up 6 bases, with 7 bases separating them. The CDR3 contains 14 residues. CDR3 region: CASSQGAPNSPLHF. CDR3 DNA: TGCGCCAGCAGCCAAGGTGCTCCTAATTCACCCCTCCACTTT.